This entry lists 26 T cell receptor beta chains sequenced from one sample in a study of siplizumab effects on memory and regulatory T cells. Their antigens remain unidentified. Cells of the mixed lymphocyte reaction were cocultured at 37 degrees C for roughly six days. Generated by immunoSEQ multiplex PCR, the TCRdb table keeps only in-frame clones and is missing some. This sample has just under 20,000 clones, with about 45% found just once. The sample comprised CFSE-low (dividing) CD4+ T cells sorted from an allogeneic mixed lymphocyte reaction. The receptors come from a human donor in good health; the cells came from an allogeneic mixed lymphocyte reaction. Some clones in this sample may be carry-over from other donors' samples.

The rearrangement links TRBV11-2 to TRBJ2-3, with a tentative D call TRBD2 (6 bases). The CDR3 extends over 15 amino acids. Germline V CDR1 and CDR2: SGHAT, FQNNGV. V was trimmed by 5 bases and J by 0 bases, leaving 12 bases between them. As DNA, the CDR3 is TGTGCCAGCAGCCAGCCCGGGACTAGCACAGATACGCAGTATTTT. The encoded protein is CASSQPGTSTDTQYF.

The table lists this clone with a few counts. This sequence joins TRBV18 and TRBJ2-7; 7 bases are shared with TRBD1. V gave up 8 bases and J gave up 2 bases; unmatched junction bases: 15. Germline V gene sequence: CDR1 KGHSH, CDR2 LQKENI. This CDR3 is 16 amino acids long. The CDR3, as DNA: TGTGCCAGCGCAGTAGCTACAGGGGCTTCTACCTACGAGCAGTACTTC. This codes for CASAVATGASTYEQYF.

The chain joins TRBV5-1 to TRBJ1-1; 8 bases line up with TRBD1. V lost 2 bases to trimming and J lost 7 bases; unmatched junction nucleotides: 4. Looked up from germline, CDR1 is SGHRS and CDR2 is YFSETQ. CDR3 length: 13 residues. This CDR3 is CASSFIQGGEAFF. For the CDR3, the DNA is TGCGCCAGCAGCTTCATACAGGGGGGTGAAGCTTTCTTT.

The CDR3 coding sequence is TGCGCCAGCAGCTTGGGAAACACCGGGGAGCTGTTTTTT. As protein: CASSLGNTGELFF. The chain uses TRBV5-1 and TRBJ2-2; D remains unclear. Trimming left V 0 bases short and J 2 bases short, with 2 bases between. This CDR3 region has 13 residues. CDR1 is SGHRS and CDR2 is YFSETQ in the germline V gene.

J is TRBJ2-7 and V is TRBV5-1, with D possibly TRBD1 on 6 matching bases. The CDR3 contains 15 residues. V gave up 7 bases and J gave up 4 bases, with 21 bases separating them. CDR1 SGHRS and CDR2 YFSETQ come from the germline V gene. The DNA for the CDR3 is TGCGCCAGCGGAAACCCAGGGGTTGGGCCTTACGAGCAGTACTTC. It yields the protein CASGNPGVGPYEQYF.

The chain couples TRBV6-5 to TRBJ1-5; no clear D. The CDR3 consists of 13 residues. V lost 5 bases and J 5 bases, leaving 10 bases between the germline ends. Germline V gene data show CDR1 as MNHEY and CDR2 as SVGAGI. The CDR3 nucleotides are TGTGCCAGCAGTCCAATTATGTATCAGCCCCAGCATTTT. Protein: CASSPIMYQPQHF.

The table lists this clone with a few counts. V usage is TRBV7-9 and J usage is TRBJ1-2, with 7 bases fitting TRBD1. Germline V lookup: CDR1 SEHNR, CDR2 FQNEAQ (reference sequence). J was trimmed by 7 bases and V by 0 bases; bases with no gene match: 11. The CDR3 length is 16 residues. Here the CDR3 reads CASSLAYGTAVLGYTF. As DNA, the CDR3 is TGTGCCAGCAGCTTAGCATACGGGACAGCAGTCCTTGGCTACACCTTC.

The chain combines TRBV6-6 with TRBJ1-2; TRBD1 matches 7 bases. Trimming took 5 bases from V and 8 from J; bases not matched to a gene: 11. This CDR3 spans 14 amino acids. Germline lookup yields CDR1 MNHNY and CDR2 SVGAGI (reference sequence). The CDR3 DNA reads as TGTGCCAGCAGTAAAATCACAGGGGTAGGCGGCTACACCTTC. It translates to CASSKITGVGGYTF.

This chain connects TRBV19 to TRBJ2-1; D is possibly TRBD2 (5 bases). V lost 7 bases to trimming and J lost 8 bases, with 21 bases between them. This CDR3 spans 15 amino acids. CDR1 and CDR2 (germline): LNHDA, SQIVND (reference sequence). CDR3 amino acids: CASKPRTVEADEQFF. The CDR3 DNA is TGTGCCAGTAAACCCCGGACTGTCGAGGCTGATGAGCAGTTCTTC.

The genes are TRBV5-1 and TRBJ1-4; 9 nucleotides line up with TRBD1. The CDR3 is 14 residues long. Germline loops: CDR1 SGHRS, CDR2 YFSETQ. With V trimmed by 5 bases and J by 5 bases, 4 bases remained unmatched. CDR3 sequence reads: CASSPGQGNEKLFF. The CDR3 coding sequence is TGCGCCAGCAGTCCAGGACAGGGGAATGAAAAACTGTTTTTT.

The rearrangement joins TRBV6-5 to TRBJ2-1; D unclear. CDR1 and CDR2 (germline): MNHEY, SVGAGI. Deletions cut 8 bases from V and 3 bases from J, with 11 bases between. The CDR3 extends over 13 amino acids. The CDR3, as DNA: TGTGCCAGCCTGGCAGGTTTCTACAATGAGCAGTTCTTC. This gives the protein CASLAGFYNEQFF.

By share, this clone ranks as medium-sized (0.01 to 0.1%). The chain links TRBV11-2 to TRBJ1-1, with a possible D match to TRBD1 (5 bases). From germline, CDR1 is SGHAT and CDR2 FQNNGV. V dropped 10 bases and J dropped 0 bases, with 18 bases sitting between them. The CDR3 runs 15 residues. CDR3 nucleotides: TGTGCCACCCAGCACGGGGGGGGAGTGAACACTGAAGCTTTCTTT. It encodes CATQHGGGVNTEAFF.

This clone showed up just a few times. The rearrangement joins TRBV5-1 to TRBJ2-3; no firm D call. V gave up 5 bases and J gave up 0 bases, with 10 bases separating them. This CDR3 contains 14 residues. Per the germline V gene, CDR1 is SGHRS and CDR2 is YFSETQ. CDR3 DNA: TGCGCCAGCAGTTCGACTCTTAGCACAGATACGCAGTATTTT. Translating it yields CASSSTLSTDTQYF.

Only a few counts were recorded for this clone. This chain connects TRBV5-1 to TRBJ2-1, with D possibly TRBD2 on 5 matching bases. There are 17 residues in the CDR3. The germline V gene has CDR1 SGHRS and CDR2 YFSETQ. V was clipped by 0 bases and J by 12 bases, with 25 bases between them. The CDR3 coding sequence is TGCGCCAGCAGCTTGGCCGCGGGCAATCTCAACAATGACGGGCAGTTCTTC. Translated, it gives CASSLAAGNLNNDGQFF.

The rearrangement joins TRBV18 to TRBJ1-2; D uncertain. This CDR3 is built from 15 residues. Trimming left V 5 bases short and J 5 bases short, with 18 bases between. Germline CDR1 KGHSH, CDR2 LQKENI. CDR3 amino acids: CASSDTGLGSYGYTF. CDR3 DNA: TGTGCCAGCTCAGACACCGGCCTGGGGAGTTATGGCTACACCTTC.

The chain couples TRBV5-5 to TRBJ2-1; TRBD2 aligns across 13 bases. J gave up 6 bases and V 2 bases, and 2 bases lay outside the gene matches. CDR1 and CDR2 (germline): SGHKS, YYEKEE (reference sequence). The CDR3 sequence is 15 residues long. The CDR3 spells CASSLLAGGPNEQFF. The CDR3 DNA is TGTGCCAGCAGCTTACTAGCGGGAGGGCCCAATGAGCAGTTCTTC.

A word on this clone: Sequence at one end of the junction differs from germline and may be a read error. J is TRBJ2-5 and V is TRBV5-3; tentative D call: TRBD2 (6 bases). TRBV5-3 is annotated as an ORF whose role is uncertain. CDR3 size: 12 residues. The CDR3 DNA sequence: TGTGCCAGCAGCTTGGAGGGAGAGACCCAGTACTTC. It yields the protein CASSLEGETQYF.

This rearrangement joins TRBV7-9 to TRBJ1-2; TRBD1 matches at 7 bases. In germline, CDR1 is SEHNR, CDR2 FQNEAQ (reference sequence). With 7 bases clipped from V and 4 bases from J, the junction kept 12 bases outside the gene matches. The CDR3 totals 15 residues. The DNA of the CDR3 is TGTGCCAGCAACGATCCAGAGGGGGCCCTCTATGGCTACACCTTC. Its protein is CASNDPEGALYGYTF.

The rearrangement links TRBV25-1 to TRBJ1-6, with TRBD1 identical over 11 bases. V was pared by 4 bases and J by 9 bases, with 5 bases of the junction left unmatched. The CDR3 consists of 15 residues. Germline V gene data show CDR1 as MGHDK and CDR2 as SYGVNS. CDR3: CASSVGQGVSSPLHF. The CDR3 nucleotides are TGTGCCAGCAGTGTGGGACAGGGGGTGAGTTCACCCCTCCACTTT.

This chain joins TRBV10-3 and TRBJ2-6, with 8 nucleotides matching TRBD1. With 3 bases clipped from V and 4 bases from J, the junction kept 8 bases outside the gene matches. Germline CDR1 ENHRY, CDR2 SYGVKD. CDR3 length: 17 residues. Here the CDR3 reads CAISDWTGLTGANVLTF. CDR3 in DNA: TGTGCCATCAGTGATTGGACAGGGTTGACGGGGGCCAACGTCCTGACTTTC.

The rearrangement joins TRBV6-5 to TRBJ2-3; no reliable D call. From germline, CDR1 is MNHEY and CDR2 SVGAGI. The CDR3 spans 13 residues. Trimming pared 6 bases from V and 3 bases from J, leaving 10 bases between. DNA for the CDR3: TGTGCCAGCAGGATTGATTTAACAGATACGCAGTATTTT. Translated, it gives CASRIDLTDTQYF.

This clone was recorded a few times. The CDR3 sequence: CASSSSKTGTQYF. CDR3 in DNA: TGTGCCAGCAGCTCCTCGAAGACAGGGACCCAGTACTTC. The chain recombines TRBV7-9 with TRBJ2-5, with D perhaps matching TRBD1 (6 bases). Trimming removed 4 bases from V and 7 bases from J, with 13 bases in between. There are 13 residues in the CDR3. Germline V gene data show CDR1 as SEHNR and CDR2 as FQNEAQ (reference sequence).

The J gene is TRBJ1-2, the V gene TRBV9; TRBD1 agrees at 9 bases. V was pared by 4 bases and J by 8 bases, with 6 bases of the junction left unmatched. This CDR3 is built from 13 residues. Germline V gene data show CDR1 as SGDLS and CDR2 as YYNGEE. The CDR3 spells CASSKQGARGYTF. The CDR3 region has the DNA TGTGCCAGCAGCAAACAGGGGGCGCGGGGCTACACCTTC.

This clone has just one count. The J gene is TRBJ2-5, the V gene TRBV18; 13 nucleotides align to TRBD2. Germline trimming cut 6 bases from V and 5 bases from J; bases unmatched to any gene: 3. The CDR3 covers 14 residues. Germline loops: CDR1 KGHSH, CDR2 LQKENI. The CDR3 DNA reads TGTGCCAGCTCGAGGACTAGCGGGGGTGAGACCCAGTACTTC. It translates to CASSRTSGGETQYF.

J is TRBJ1-1 and V is TRBV29-1; 7 bases fit TRBD1. J lost 0 bases, V lost 8 bases, and 6 bases had no gene match. Germline lookup yields CDR1 SQVTM and CDR2 ANQGSEA. The CDR3 consists of 13 residues. The DNA of the CDR3 is TGCAGCTCATGGGACAGAATGAACACTGAAGCTTTCTTT. It yields the protein CSSWDRMNTEAFF. The full variable domain, in which reference TRBV29-1 and TRBJ1-1 provide the parts outside the CDR3, is SAVISQKPSRDICQRGTSLTIQCQVDSQVTMMFWYRQQPGQSLTLIATANQGSEATYESGFVIDKFPISRPNLTFSTLTVSNMSPEDSSIYLCSSWDRMNTEAFFGQGTRLTVV.

The V and J genes are TRBV7-2 and TRBJ2-5, with D perhaps matching TRBD1 (9 bases). The V and J ends lost 8 bases and 7 bases respectively, with 26 bases between them. The CDR3 extends over 16 amino acids. Germline CDR1 SGHTA, CDR2 FQGNSA. The CDR3 DNA is TGTGCCAGCGGACAGGGGATCTGGGCGGGACTAGGGACCCAGTACTTC. Its protein is CASGQGIWAGLGTQYF. Drawing the rest from reference TRBV7-2 and TRBJ2-5, the complete variable domain is GAGVSQSPSNKVTEKGKDVELRCDPISGHTALYWYRQSLGQGLEFLIYFQGNSAPDKSGLPSDRFSAERTGGSVSTLTIQRTQQEDSAVYLCASGQGIWAGLGTQYFGPGTRLLVL.